The 15 T cell receptor beta chains given below trace back to one sample, sequenced in a study of identical twins. TCRdb called the 5' RACE reads again in MiXCR, with one record for every CDR3 protein. This sample has around 670,000 distinct CDR3 sequences, with approximately 6% found just once. Sequenced sample: naive T cells sorted from blood. Receptors originate from a man between 18 and 35 years old in good health.

This clonotype showed up many times. The rearrangement links TRBV29-1 to TRBJ2-3, with D tentatively TRBD2 (6 bases). Germline values: CDR1 SQVTM, CDR2 ANQGSEA. CDR3 length equals 11 residues. Trimming stripped 7 bases from V and 3 bases from J, with 8 bases between. CDR3 sequence: CSGAGTDTQYF. The CDR3 bases are TGCAGCGGGGCGGGGACAGATACGCAGTATTTT.

The rearrangement joins TRBV29-1 to TRBJ1-2; D is perhaps TRBD1 (6 bases). Germline assignment: CDR1 SQVTM and CDR2 ANQGSEA. V lost 8 bases, J lost 7 bases, and 17 bases lay in between. The length of the CDR3 is 12 residues. This chain's CDR3 is CSLRDTDSGYTF. CDR3 in DNA: TGCAGCCTCCGGGACACAGACAGTGGCTACACCTTC.

This clonotype showed up many times. The chain couples TRBV4-3 to TRBJ2-1; possible D gene TRBD2, 5 bases. The CDR3 contains 15 residues. The germline gives CDR1 LGHNA, CDR2 YSLEER. Trimming took 0 bases from V and 8 from J, leaving 14 bases between them. The CDR3 here is CASSQDKNGADEQFF. CDR3 nucleotides: TGCGCCAGCAGCCAAGATAAGAACGGAGCGGATGAGCAGTTCTTC.

This clonotype was seen ten or more times. The genes are TRBV11-2 and TRBJ2-1; D may be TRBD1 (6 bases). CDR3 length: 16 amino acids. The ends were cut back, 5 bases at V and 1 base at J, with 15 bases in the middle. The V gene's germline CDR1 is SGHAT and CDR2 FQNNGV. The CDR3 DNA sequence: TGTGCCAGCAGCCGTAGAGGGGACATGTCCTACAATGAGCAGTTCTTC. This codes for CASSRRGDMSYNEQFF. The entire variable domain, with the rest obtained from reference TRBV11-2 and TRBJ2-1, is as follows: EAGVAQSPRYKIIEKRQSVAFWCNPISGHATLYWYQQILGQGPKLLIQFQNNGVVDDSQLPKDRFSAERLKGVDSTLKIQPAKLEDSAVYLCASSRRGDMSYNEQFFGPGTRLTVL.

In this sample, this clonotype turned up many times. The CDR3 bases are TGTGCCAGCAGCCAAGCGGCCCCAGCTGAAAAACTGTTTTTT. Translating it yields CASSQAAPAEKLFF. The chain carries TRBV3-1 and TRBJ1-4, with no clear D. The V gene's germline CDR1 is LGHDT and CDR2 YNNKEL (reference sequence). The ends were cut back, 1 base at V and 7 bases at J, with 10 bases in the middle. CDR3 size: 14 residues.

This clonotype was observed a handful of times. This rearrangement joins TRBV4-3 to TRBJ2-5; D is tentatively TRBD1 or TRBD2 (5 bases each). CDR1 and CDR2 from the germline V gene are LGHNA and YSLEER. V was cut by 0 bases and J by 3 bases, with 8 bases left in between. The CDR3 consists of 14 residues. DNA for the CDR3: TGCGCCAGCAGCCAAGATGGGGGTAAAGAGACCCAGTACTTC. It specifies CASSQDGGKETQYF.

This clonotype has at least ten counts. The chain combines TRBV5-1 with TRBJ2-2; the D is unclear. V lost 7 bases and J lost 1, with 8 bases in between. The CDR3 spans 13 residues. The germline gives CDR1 SGHRS, CDR2 YFSETQ. The CDR3 protein is CASRQGNTGELFF. The CDR3 DNA is TGCGCCAGCCGTCAAGGGAACACCGGGGAGCTGTTTTTT.

The rearrangement links TRBV6-1 to TRBJ2-6; D is possibly TRBD1 (6 bases). Trimming removed 6 bases at V and 0 bases at J, with 18 bases between. Per germline, CDR1 MNHNS and CDR2 SASEGT. CDR3 length: 18 residues. This chain's CDR3 is CASRPPPRGRSGANVLTF. The CDR3 DNA reads TGTGCCAGCAGACCCCCCCCCAGGGGCCGCTCTGGGGCCAACGTCCTGACTTTC.

The rearrangement uses TRBV24-1 and TRBJ2-5, with D possibly being TRBD2 (6 bases). CDR1 KGHDR and CDR2 SFDVKD come from the germline V gene. CDR3 length equals 13 residues. V was shortened by 4 bases and J by 5 bases, with 10 bases between the two germline ends. The CDR3 loop reads CATSDAGRETQYF. For the CDR3, the DNA is TGTGCCACCAGTGACGCGGGAAGGGAGACCCAGTACTTC.

This clonotype was detected many times. CDR3 in amino acids: CASSLGLKQGNEQFF. CDR3 DNA: TGTGCCAGCAGCTTAGGACTGAAACAGGGGAATGAGCAGTTCTTC. The V call is TRBV7-2, the J call TRBJ2-1, with 7 bases matching TRBD1. V dropped 1 base and J dropped 7; count of bases not matched to a gene: 7. CDR1 SGHTA and CDR2 FQGNSA come from the germline V gene. The CDR3 totals 15 residues.

In its sample, this clonotype was seen many times. V and J are TRBV5-1 and TRBJ2-5; 9 bases match TRBD2. This CDR3 has 16 residues. The ends lost 0 bases at V and 5 bases at J; junction bases unmatched: 8. Per the germline V gene, CDR1 is SGHRS and CDR2 is YFSETQ. The CDR3 region has the DNA TGCGCCAGCAGCTTGGAAGGCGGGAGGGGCCAGGAGACCCAGTACTTC. It yields the protein CASSLEGGRGQETQYF.

In its sample, this clonotype was seen a few times. DNA for the CDR3: TGTGCCAGCAGTTTCGGACTAGCGGCTTACTCTGGGGCCAACGTCCTGACTTTC. Amino acids: CASSFGLAAYSGANVLTF. The chain joins TRBV12-3 or TRBV12-4 to TRBJ2-6, with TRBD2 identical over 10 bases. The junction had 5 bases not matched to a gene; V was cut back by 3 bases and J by 0 bases. This CDR3 has 18 amino acids.

This clonotype occurred many times. This chain uses TRBV5-1 with TRBJ2-1, with TRBD1 identical over 8 bases. The CDR3 consists of 16 residues. J was trimmed by 0 bases and V by 2 bases; bases with no gene match: 4. Per the germline V gene, CDR1 is SGHRS and CDR2 is YFSETQ. The CDR3 sequence: CASSLYRGISYNEQFF. The CDR3 bases are TGCGCCAGCAGCTTATACAGGGGGATCTCCTACAATGAGCAGTTCTTC. Based on the CDR3 plus reference TRBV5-1 and TRBJ2-1, the full variable domain is KAGVTQTPRYLIKTRGQQVTLSCSPISGHRSVSWYQQTPGQGLQFLFEYFSETQRNKGNFPGRFSGRQFSNSRSEMNVSTLELGDSALYLCASSLYRGISYNEQFFGPGTRLTVL.

This clonotype was found a few times. This rearrangement joins TRBV4-2 to TRBJ2-7; D ambiguous. This CDR3 spans 15 amino acids. Germline-derived CDR1 and CDR2 are LGHNA and YNFKEQ. Trimming took off 0 bases at V and 1 base at J, with 10 bases between the two ends. CDR3 loop: CASSQELRGSYEQYF. The CDR3 DNA sequence: TGTGCCAGCAGCCAAGAACTACGTGGGTCCTACGAGCAGTACTTC.

The chain has TRBV5-1 and TRBJ2-5, with 7 bases identical to TRBD1. Germline V gene data show CDR1 as SGHRS and CDR2 as YFSETQ. Trimming removed 1 base from V and 7 bases from J; junction bases left unmatched: 7. The length of the CDR3 is 14 residues. CDR3 in amino acids: CASSLSGTEGTQYF. The CDR3 coding sequence is TGCGCCAGCAGCTTGTCGGGGACAGAAGGGACCCAGTACTTC.